The 9 T cell receptor beta chains in this list originate from one sample, sequenced in a study of blood T cell repertoires in COVID-19. Method: immunoSEQ multiplex PCR; TCRdb's copy keeps in-frame clones and lacks some. The sample records about 140,000 clones, around 81% being singletons. Sequenced material: peripheral blood. These receptors were obtained from a woman in her forties or fifties with acute or convalescent COVID-19.

This clone has a handful of counts. This chain connects TRBV27 to TRBJ1-1; D gene ambiguous. This CDR3 is built from 13 residues. The V gene's germline CDR1 is MNHEY and CDR2 SMNVEV (reference sequence). Trimming stripped 3 bases from V and 2 bases from J, with 7 bases between. The CDR3 region is CASSLGRNTEAFF. In DNA form, the CDR3 reads TGTGCCAGCAGTTTGGGCAGAAACACTGAAGCTTTCTTT.

Many counts were recorded for this clone. This chain links TRBV5-4 with TRBJ2-2; D remains unclear. V was pared by 0 bases and J by 8 bases, with 11 bases between. The CDR3 consists of 14 residues. The germline V gene encodes CDR1 SGHNT and CDR2 YYREEE (reference sequence). CDR3 protein: CASSLGVSAGELFF. CDR3 DNA sequence: TGTGCCAGCAGCTTGGGCGTGAGTGCGGGGGAGCTGTTTTTT.

The chain combines TRBV14 with TRBJ1-1; the D is unclear. Trimming shortened V by 2 bases and J by 0 bases, and 4 bases separated the two germline ends. The CDR3 has 13 residues. Germline V gives CDR1 SGHDN, CDR2 FVKESK. CDR3: CASSQHLNTEAFF. The CDR3, as DNA: TGTGCCAGCAGCCAACACTTGAACACTGAAGCTTTCTTT.

The CDR3 region is CASSKQGAGTDTQYF. CDR3 nucleotide sequence: TGTGCCAGCAGCAAACAGGGGGCAGGCACAGATACGCAGTATTTT. This rearrangement joins TRBV11-3 to TRBJ2-3, with 9 bases that match TRBD1. Germline V gene sequence: CDR1 SGHNT, CDR2 YENEEA. Germline trimming cut 5 bases from V and 1 base from J; bases unmatched to any gene: 4. This CDR3 has 15 amino acids.

This chain uses TRBV4-2 with TRBJ2-3; D call uncertain. Trimming removed 4 bases from V and 1 base from J, with 3 bases in between. Germline V gene data show CDR1 as LGHNA and CDR2 as YNFKEQ. The CDR3 runs 12 residues. CDR3 coding DNA: TGTGCCAGCAGCCCGGGCACAGATACGCAGTATTTT. Its protein is CASSPGTDTQYF.

The count of this clone is one. V usage is TRBV7-9 and J usage is TRBJ1-1; D perhaps matches TRBD1 (5 bases). The CDR3 is 12 residues long. The ends were cut back, 4 bases at V and 11 bases at J, with 14 bases in the middle. CDR1 and CDR2 from the germline V gene are SEHNR and FQNEAQ (reference sequence). The CDR3 spells CASSSQTDHAFF. As DNA, the CDR3 is TGTGCCAGCAGCTCTCAGACAGATCATGCTTTCTTT.

This clone was seen a single time. The V and J genes are TRBV4-3 and TRBJ1-4; D might be TRBD1 (5 bases). CDR1 and CDR2 (germline): LGHNA, YSLEER. V lost 3 bases, J lost 6 bases, and 14 bases lay in between. The CDR3 has 15 amino acids. CDR3 DNA: TGCGCCAGCAGCCAGAAAGGGGACTGGGATGAAAAACTGTTTTTT. Its translation: CASSQKGDWDEKLFF.

The chain uses TRBV7-3 and TRBJ1-1; perhaps TRBD1 as D (6 bases). Trimming took off 4 bases at V and 8 bases at J, with 14 bases between the two ends. This CDR3 region has 13 residues. Germline CDR1 is SGHTA and CDR2 is FQGTGA. The CDR3 nucleotides read TGTGCCAGCAGCTCAGTCACAGGGTCCGAAGCTTTCTTT. It is translated as CASSSVTGSEAFF.

The V call is TRBV2, the J call TRBJ1-2; the match to TRBD1 covers 7 bases. Trimming at V came to 3 bases and at J to 4 bases, leaving 11 bases not matched to a gene. Germline V gene lookup returns CDR1 SNHLY and CDR2 FYNNEI. The CDR3 totals 16 residues. The CDR3 DNA is TGTGCCAGCAGTGATTCGGGGACAGATATACGCTATGGCTACACCTTC. Translating gives CASSDSGTDIRYGYTF.